This T cell receptor (beta chain) was found in a study of T cell repertoires in cytomegalovirus infection. Looking at the study overall: It was the public TCR beta signatures that indicated both CMV infection and matching HLA type.

The study's findings and limits: Ex vivo responses were dominated by HLA-C-restricted CMV-specific TCR beta clonotypes. Using cumulative public TCR beta family frequency, the authors identified those who carried CMV together with the relevant HLA.

Via MiXCR, TCRdb re-called the reads, giving one row per CDR3 protein. Of 20,000 or so distinct CDR3 sequences in the sample, approximately 24% are singletons; the top ten hold about nine tenths. As concerns this clonotype: Its antigen is not known.

Per germline, CDR1 MNHEY and CDR2 SVGEGT. The CDR3 has 16 residues. V was pared by 2 bases and J by 2 bases, with 16 bases between. The chain is built from TRBV6-2 or TRBV6-3 and TRBJ2-7, with a weak D call TRBD1 (5 bases). Sequenced here: CD8+ T cells from cultured PBMCs, sampled from culture after CMV antigen stimulation. This TCR was sampled from a human donor in good health (CMV status not recorded). Some clones in this sample may be carry-over from other donors' samples. This CDR3 is CASSYGRGFWAYEQYF. For the CDR3, the DNA is TGTGCCAGCAGTTACGGAAGGGGATTTTGGGCCTACGAGCAGTACTTC.